The source of this TCR beta chain is a study of control samples from healthy donors and cancer patients. Here immunoSEQ multiplex PCR was the method, and the copy in TCRdb shows in-frame clones only, minus some. The sample includes 130,000 to 150,000 clones, under 90% of them seen just once. Trimming removed 4 bases from V and 0 bases from J, with 20 bases in between. CDR1 is SNHLY, CDR2 FYNNEI, per germline. The CDR3 loop spans 18 amino acids. Source material: blood. The source of this sequence is a man younger than 45 in good health. The chain employs TRBV2 and TRBJ2-3; no clear D. The CDR3 DNA sequence: TGTGCCAGCAGTGCAGAGGTTTCAGGCCGTCCTAGCACAGATACGCAGTATTTT. The encoded protein is CASSAEVSGRPSTDTQYF.